The text below deals with one T cell receptor (beta chain). The antigen is undetermined. The data were taken from a study of blood T cells in healthy people across ages. Overall study findings and caveats: It was not known whether donors were CMV positive (a possible confounder of expanded clonotype changes). Diversity estimated from one million T cells was considered an underestimate. Across the age range, TCR beta diversity per million T cells fell in a roughly linear way.

PCR was performed a second time for about 6 to 11 cycles using a sample-barcoded 5' primer and a J-beta primer mix. TCRdb reprocessed the 5' RACE reads via MiXCR and lists one record per CDR3 protein. In the table there are almost 800,000 distinct CDR3 sequences, 58% of which are singletons. The CDR3 length is 14 residues. Unmatched junction bases numbered 9, after V lost 5 bases and J lost 3 bases. Germline loops: CDR1 DFQATT, CDR2 SNEGSKA (reference sequence). What was sequenced was blood. This rearrangement joins TRBV20-1 to TRBJ1-2; 7 bases fit TRBD1. This TCR derives from a man in his thirties or forties in good health. In nucleotides, the CDR3 is TGCAGTGCTCACCGAACAGGGGAGGACTATGGCTACACCTTC. This encodes CSAHRTGEDYGYTF.